The 4 T cell receptor beta chains listed next were all sequenced from one sample in a study of shared clonotypes between healthy human individuals. Assay: immunoSEQ multiplex PCR; the TCRdb copy retains only in-frame clones and omits some. The table records about 1 million clones, around four fifths of them present only once. What was sequenced was memory CD4+ T cells sorted from blood. The subset denotes: CD45RA-negative fraction. The source of these receptors is a young man in good health.

This clone has only a few counts. V gene TRBV4-1 combines with J gene TRBJ2-6; the D gene is possibly TRBD2 (6 bases). This CDR3 contains 18 residues. The V gene lost 4 bases and the J gene lost 1 base, with 17 bases spanning the gap. Per germline, CDR1 MGHRA and CDR2 YSYEKL. Here the CDR3 DNA reads TGCGCCAGCAGCCCGGGCCTGGCGGGGAATTCTGGGGCCAACGTCCTGACTTTC. Translating gives CASSPGLAGNSGANVLTF.

The rearrangement uses TRBV9 and TRBJ1-3; 9 positions agree with TRBD1. With 3 bases clipped from V and 2 bases from J, the junction kept 15 bases outside the gene matches. This CDR3 contains 19 residues. CDR1 and CDR2 (germline): SGDLS, YYNGEE. Here the CDR3 DNA reads TGTGCCAGCAGCGCTCACCTCTCAGTGGGGGACAGGGCTGGAAACACCATATATTTT. Translating gives CASSAHLSVGDRAGNTIYF. The variable domain in full, with the rest retrieved from reference TRBV9 and TRBJ1-3, is DSGVTQTPKHLITATGQRVTLRCSPRSGDLSVYWYQQSLDQGLQFLIQYYNGEERAKGNILERFSAQQFPDLHSELNLSSLELGDSALYFCASSAHLSVGDRAGNTIYFGEGSWLTVV.

Note on this clone: Other nucleotide sequences from this sample produce the same CDR3. The rearrangement links TRBV18 to TRBJ1-2; the D gene is possibly TRBD1 (5 bases). Trimming pared 3 bases from V and 3 bases from J, leaving 8 bases between. CDR3 length: 13 amino acids. Germline-derived CDR1 and CDR2 are KGHSH and LQKENI. CDR3 loop: CASSPDRDYGYTF. The CDR3 nucleotides read TGTGCCAGCTCACCTGACAGAGACTATGGCTACACCTTC.

The chain employs TRBV7-2 and TRBJ2-3, with 8 positions matching TRBD2. Per germline, CDR1 SGHTA and CDR2 FQGNSA. V lost 5 bases, J lost 3 bases, and 7 bases stayed unmatched. The length of the CDR3 is 15 residues. This CDR3 reads CASSVGRGRTDTQYF. The CDR3 nucleotides read TGTGCCAGCAGCGTAGGTCGCGGGAGGACAGATACGCAGTATTTT.